The entry below describes one T cell receptor beta chain. V lost 3 bases, J lost 6 bases, and 0 bases stayed unmatched. The germline V gene encodes CDR1 SGHDT and CDR2 YYEEEE. The CDR3 sequence is 12 residues long. This entry comes from a study of blood T cells in healthy people across ages. Together with a sample-barcoded 5' primer, a J-beta primer mix was included in a second PCR lasting about 6 to 11 cycles. One entry per CDR3 protein results from TCRdb running MiXCR on the 5' RACE reads. This sample has over 950,000 distinct CDR3 sequences, with roughly 51% found just once. The people who gave samples were healthy Caucasians from Russia, aged roughly 6 to 95.

The chain uses TRBV5-6 and TRBJ2-1; TRBD2 agrees at 7 bases. The receptor comes from a woman in her sixties or seventies in good health. Source material: blood. The CDR3 sequence: CASSWEGNEQFF. CDR3 sequence (DNA): TGTGCCAGCAGCTGGGAGGGCAATGAGCAGTTCTTC.